This TCR beta chain was sequenced for a study of blood T cell repertoires in COVID-19. Study background: The study drew acute and convalescent COVID-19 samples from the United States, Italy and Spain. From T cells, B-cell-depleted T cells, or PBMCs came the material, which was cDNA or gDNA.

In the authors' workflow: Estimates of nucleated cell counts were drawn from the amplification of reference gene primers. The assay was immunoSEQ multiplex PCR, and TCRdb's table has in-frame clones only and misses some. For V, J and clone size, that table is used; D and trimming come from the DNA. The sample has fewer than 450,000 clones, more than 70% seen once; the top ten hold around 12%. A Seattle source enrolled patients during active infection and followed them longitudinally. The CDR3 spans 13 residues. Germline V gene lookup returns CDR1 SGHTA and CDR2 FQGNSA. The V end was cut by 2 bases, the J end by 6 bases, with 11 bases between.

This TCR was recovered from a woman between 50 and 59 years old with COVID-19, enrolled during active disease. Sequencing was performed on peripheral blood. This sequence joins TRBV7-2 and TRBJ2-7; D gene uncertain. The chain's CDR3 is CASSLFPTGEQYF. The CDR3 DNA follows: TGTGCCAGCAGCTTATTCCCTACGGGCGAGCAGTACTTC.